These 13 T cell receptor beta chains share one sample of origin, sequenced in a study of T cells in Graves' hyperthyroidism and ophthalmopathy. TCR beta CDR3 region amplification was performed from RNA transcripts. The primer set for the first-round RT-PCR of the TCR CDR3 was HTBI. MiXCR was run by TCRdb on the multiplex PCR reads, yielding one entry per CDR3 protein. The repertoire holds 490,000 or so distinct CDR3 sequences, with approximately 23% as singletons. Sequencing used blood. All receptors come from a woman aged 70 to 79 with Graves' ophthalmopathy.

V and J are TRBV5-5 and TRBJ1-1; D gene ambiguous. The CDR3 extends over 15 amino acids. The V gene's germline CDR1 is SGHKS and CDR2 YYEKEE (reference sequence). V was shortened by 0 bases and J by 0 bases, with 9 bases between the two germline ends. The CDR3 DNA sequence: TGTGCCAGCAGCTTGGTCTGGGAATTGAACACTGAAGCTTTCTTT. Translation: CASSLVWELNTEAFF. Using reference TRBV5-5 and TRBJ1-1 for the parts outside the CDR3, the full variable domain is DAGVTQSPTHLIKTRGQQVTLRCSPISGHKSVSWYQQVLGQGPQFIFQYYEKEERGRGNFPDRFSARQFPNYSSELNVNALLLGDSALYLCASSLVWELNTEAFFGQGTRLTVV.

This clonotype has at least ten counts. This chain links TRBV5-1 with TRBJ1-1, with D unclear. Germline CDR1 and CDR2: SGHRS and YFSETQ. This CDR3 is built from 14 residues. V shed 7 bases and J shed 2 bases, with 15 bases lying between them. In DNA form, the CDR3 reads TGCGCCAGCCGGCTCGGAGCATCCAACACTGAAGCTTTCTTT. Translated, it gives CASRLGASNTEAFF.

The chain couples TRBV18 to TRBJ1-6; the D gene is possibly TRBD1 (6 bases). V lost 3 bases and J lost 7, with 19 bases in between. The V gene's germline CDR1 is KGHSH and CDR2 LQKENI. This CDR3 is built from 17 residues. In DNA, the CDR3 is TGTGCCAGCTCACCGATAGAATTTAAGGGGGGAAATTCACCCCTCCACTTT. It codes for CASSPIEFKGGNSPLHF.

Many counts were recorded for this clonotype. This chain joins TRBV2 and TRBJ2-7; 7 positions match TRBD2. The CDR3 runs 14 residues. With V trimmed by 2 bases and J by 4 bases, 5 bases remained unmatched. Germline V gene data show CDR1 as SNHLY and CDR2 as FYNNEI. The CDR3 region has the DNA TGTGCCAGCAGTGAATGGGGGGGGGAGTACGAGCAGTACTTC. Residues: CASSEWGGEYEQYF.

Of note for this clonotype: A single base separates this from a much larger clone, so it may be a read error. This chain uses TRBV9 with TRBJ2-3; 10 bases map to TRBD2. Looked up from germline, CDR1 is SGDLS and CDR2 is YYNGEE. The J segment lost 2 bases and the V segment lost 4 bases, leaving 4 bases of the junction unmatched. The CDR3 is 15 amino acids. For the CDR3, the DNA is TGTGCCAGCAGCTCGGGACTAGCGAACACAGATACGCAGTATTTT. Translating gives CASSSGLANTDTQYF.

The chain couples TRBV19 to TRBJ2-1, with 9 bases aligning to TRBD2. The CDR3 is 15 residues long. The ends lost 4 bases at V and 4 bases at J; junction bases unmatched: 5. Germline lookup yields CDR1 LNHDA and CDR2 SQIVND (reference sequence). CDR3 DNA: TGTGCCAGTAGTACCCCTAGCGGGATTTACAATGAGCAGTTCTTC. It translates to CASSTPSGIYNEQFF. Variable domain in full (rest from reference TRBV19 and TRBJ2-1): DGGITQSPKYLFRKEGQNVTLSCEQNLNHDAMYWYRQDPGQGLRLIYYSQIVNDFQKGDIAEGYSVSREKKESFPLTVTSAQKNPTAFYLCASSTPSGIYNEQFFGPGTRLTVL.

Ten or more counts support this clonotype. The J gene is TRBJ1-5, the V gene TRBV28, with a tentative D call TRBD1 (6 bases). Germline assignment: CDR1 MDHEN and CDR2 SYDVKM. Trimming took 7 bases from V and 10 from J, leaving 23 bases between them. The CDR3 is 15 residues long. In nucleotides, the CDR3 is TGTGCCAGCACCCTGGGACGGACAGTGATCACCCCCCAGCATTTT. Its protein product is CASTLGRTVITPQHF.

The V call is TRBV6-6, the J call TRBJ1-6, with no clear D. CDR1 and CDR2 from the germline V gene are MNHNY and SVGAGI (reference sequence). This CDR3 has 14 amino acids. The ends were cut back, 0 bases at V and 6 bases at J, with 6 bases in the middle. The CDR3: CASSYSGPNSPLHF. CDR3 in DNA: TGTGCCAGCAGTTACTCAGGTCCTAATTCACCCCTCCACTTT.

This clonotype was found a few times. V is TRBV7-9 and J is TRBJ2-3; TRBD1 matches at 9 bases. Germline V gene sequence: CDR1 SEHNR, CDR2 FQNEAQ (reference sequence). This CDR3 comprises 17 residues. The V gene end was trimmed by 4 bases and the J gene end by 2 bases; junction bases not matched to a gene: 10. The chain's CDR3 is CASSSQNRGLVTDTQYF. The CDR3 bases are TGTGCCAGCAGCTCTCAAAACAGGGGGCTAGTCACAGATACGCAGTATTTT.

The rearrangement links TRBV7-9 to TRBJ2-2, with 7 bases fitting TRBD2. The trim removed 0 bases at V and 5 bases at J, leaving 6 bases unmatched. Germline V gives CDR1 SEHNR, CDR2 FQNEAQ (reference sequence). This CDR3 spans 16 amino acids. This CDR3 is CASSLAWSSGTGELFF. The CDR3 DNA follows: TGTGCCAGCAGCTTAGCGTGGTCTAGCGGTACCGGGGAGCTGTTTTTT.

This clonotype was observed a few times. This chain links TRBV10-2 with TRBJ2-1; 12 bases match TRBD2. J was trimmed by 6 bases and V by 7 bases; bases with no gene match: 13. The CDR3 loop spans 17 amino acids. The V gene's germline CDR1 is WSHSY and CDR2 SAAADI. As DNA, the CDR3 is TGCGCCAGCAAACTGGGACTAGCGGGCGGGCAGATCAATGAGCAGTTCTTC. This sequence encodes CASKLGLAGGQINEQFF.

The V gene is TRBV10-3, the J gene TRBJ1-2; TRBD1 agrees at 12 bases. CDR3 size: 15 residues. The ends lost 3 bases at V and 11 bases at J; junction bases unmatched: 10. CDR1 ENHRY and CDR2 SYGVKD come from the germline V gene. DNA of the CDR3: TGTGCCATCAGTGATTTGGGACAGGGGGCGCGGGGGTACACCTTC. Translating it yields CAISDLGQGARGYTF.

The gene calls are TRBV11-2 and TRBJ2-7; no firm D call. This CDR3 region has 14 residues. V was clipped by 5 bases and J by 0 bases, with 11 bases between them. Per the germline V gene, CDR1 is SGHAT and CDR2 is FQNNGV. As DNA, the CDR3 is TGTGCCAGCAGCCTCTTTGGGGACTCCTACGAGCAGTACTTC. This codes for CASSLFGDSYEQYF. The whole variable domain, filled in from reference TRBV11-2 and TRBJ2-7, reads EAGVAQSPRYKIIEKRQSVAFWCNPISGHATLYWYQQILGQGPKLLIQFQNNGVVDDSQLPKDRFSAERLKGVDSTLKIQPAKLEDSAVYLCASSLFGDSYEQYFGPGTRLTVT.